Each of the 2 T cell receptor beta chains below was sequenced from the same sample in a study of blood T cells in healthy people across ages. A second PCR of roughly 7 to 11 cycles used a sample-barcoded 5' primer and a J-beta primer mix. TCRdb redid the calling of the 5' RACE reads with MiXCR, one entry per CDR3 protein. Among hundreds of thousands of distinct CDR3 sequences listed, roughly a quarter were seen once. The same specimen was also included in a second study, on T cells of mothers and their children.

What was sequenced was blood. The receptors come from a boy aged 2-15 years in good health.

This clonotype occurred a few times. The J gene is TRBJ2-7, the V gene TRBV7-9, with TRBD2 matching 11 bases. This CDR3 has 15 residues. CDR1 is SEHNR, CDR2 FQNEAQ, per germline (reference sequence). V lost 2 bases and J lost 6; bases outside the gene matches: 6. The CDR3 here is CASSLPLAGVPEQYF. The CDR3 DNA is TGTGCCAGCAGCTTACCACTAGCGGGAGTTCCCGAGCAGTACTTC.

The V gene is TRBV29-1, the J gene TRBJ1-2; 7 bases fit TRBD1. V was clipped by 2 bases and J by 3 bases; unmatched bases: 3. Germline-derived CDR1 and CDR2 are SQVTM and ANQGSEA. CDR3 size: 13 residues. The CDR3 loop is CSVENDRDYGYTF. The CDR3, as DNA: TGCAGCGTTGAAAACGACAGGGACTATGGCTACACCTTC.